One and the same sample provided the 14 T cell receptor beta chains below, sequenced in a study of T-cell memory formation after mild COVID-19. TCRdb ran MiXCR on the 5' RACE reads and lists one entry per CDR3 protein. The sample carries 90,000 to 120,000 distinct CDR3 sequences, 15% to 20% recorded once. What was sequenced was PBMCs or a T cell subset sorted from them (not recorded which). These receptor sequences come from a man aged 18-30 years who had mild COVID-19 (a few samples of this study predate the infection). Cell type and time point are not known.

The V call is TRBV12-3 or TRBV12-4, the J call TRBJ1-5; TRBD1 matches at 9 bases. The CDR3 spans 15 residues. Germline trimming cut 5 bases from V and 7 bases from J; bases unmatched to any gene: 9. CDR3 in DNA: TGTGCCAGCAGTCCCGGGACAGGGATGATGCAGCCCCAGCATTTT. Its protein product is CASSPGTGMMQPQHF.

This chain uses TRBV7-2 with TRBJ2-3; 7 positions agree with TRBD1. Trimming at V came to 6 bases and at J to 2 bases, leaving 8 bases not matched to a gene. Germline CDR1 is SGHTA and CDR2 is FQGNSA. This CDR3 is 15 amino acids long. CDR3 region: CASRRGQAITDTQYF. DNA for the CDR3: TGTGCCAGCAGACGTGGACAGGCGATCACAGATACGCAGTATTTT.

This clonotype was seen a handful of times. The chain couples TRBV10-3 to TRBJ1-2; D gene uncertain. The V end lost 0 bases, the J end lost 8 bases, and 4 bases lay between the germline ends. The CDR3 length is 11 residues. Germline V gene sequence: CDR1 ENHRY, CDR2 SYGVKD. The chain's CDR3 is CAISESVGYTF. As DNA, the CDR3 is TGTGCCATCAGTGAGTCCGTCGGCTACACCTTC.

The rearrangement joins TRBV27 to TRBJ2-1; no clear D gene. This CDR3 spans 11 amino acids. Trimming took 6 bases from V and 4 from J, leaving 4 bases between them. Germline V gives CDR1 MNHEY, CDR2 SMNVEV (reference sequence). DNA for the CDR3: TGTGCCAGCAGACGATACAATGAGCAGTTCTTC. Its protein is CASRRYNEQFF.

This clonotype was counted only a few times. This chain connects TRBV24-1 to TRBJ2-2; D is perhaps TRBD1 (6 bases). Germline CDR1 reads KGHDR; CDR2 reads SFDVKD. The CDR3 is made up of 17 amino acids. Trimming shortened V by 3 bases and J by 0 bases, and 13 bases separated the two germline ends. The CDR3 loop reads CATSDQGTRANTGELFF. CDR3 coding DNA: TGTGCCACCAGTGATCAGGGGACGAGAGCGAACACCGGGGAGCTGTTTTTT.

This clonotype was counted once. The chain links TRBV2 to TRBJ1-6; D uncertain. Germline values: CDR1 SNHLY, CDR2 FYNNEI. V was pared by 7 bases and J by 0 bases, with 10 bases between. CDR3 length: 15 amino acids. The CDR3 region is CASNPPPSYNSPLHF. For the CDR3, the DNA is TGTGCCAGCAATCCACCTCCCTCCTATAATTCACCCCTCCACTTT.

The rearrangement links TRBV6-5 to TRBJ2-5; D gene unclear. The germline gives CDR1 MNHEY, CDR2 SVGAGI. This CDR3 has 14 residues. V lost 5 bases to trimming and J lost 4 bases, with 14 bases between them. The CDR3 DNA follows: TGTGCCAGCAGTCCCCCTTGGTCGCGAGAGACCCAGTACTTC. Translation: CASSPPWSRETQYF.

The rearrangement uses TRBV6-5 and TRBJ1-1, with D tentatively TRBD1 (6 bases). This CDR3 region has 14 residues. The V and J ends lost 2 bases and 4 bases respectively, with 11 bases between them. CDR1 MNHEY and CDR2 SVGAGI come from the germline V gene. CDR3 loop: CASSYAGAATEAFF. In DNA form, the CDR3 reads TGTGCCAGCAGTTACGCGGGGGCAGCCACTGAAGCTTTCTTT.

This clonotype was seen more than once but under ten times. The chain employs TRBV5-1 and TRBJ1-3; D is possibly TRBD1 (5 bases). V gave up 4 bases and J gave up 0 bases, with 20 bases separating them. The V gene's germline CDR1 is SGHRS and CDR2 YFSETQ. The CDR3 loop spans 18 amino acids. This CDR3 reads CASSPGVAAGFSGNTIYF. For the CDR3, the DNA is TGCGCCAGCAGCCCCGGGGTAGCCGCAGGGTTCTCTGGAAACACCATATATTTT.

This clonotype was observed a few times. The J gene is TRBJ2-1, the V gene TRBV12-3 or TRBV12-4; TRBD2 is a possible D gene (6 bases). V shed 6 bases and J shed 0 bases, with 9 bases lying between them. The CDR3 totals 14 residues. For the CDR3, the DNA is TGTGCCAGCAGGGGGGGAGGCTCCTACAATGAGCAGTTCTTC. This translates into CASRGGGSYNEQFF.

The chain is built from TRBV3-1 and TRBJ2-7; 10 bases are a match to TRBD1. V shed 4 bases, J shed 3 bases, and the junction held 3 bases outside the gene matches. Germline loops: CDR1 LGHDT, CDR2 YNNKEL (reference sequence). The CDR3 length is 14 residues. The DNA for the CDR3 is TGTGCCAGCAGCCCAGGACAGGGGGGCTACGAGCAGTACTTC. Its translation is CASSPGQGGYEQYF.

CDR3 DNA: TGTGCCAGCAGCCGCGCCCCGGACTGCTATGGCTACACCTTC. This sequence encodes CASSRAPDCYGYTF. V is TRBV7-8 and J is TRBJ1-2; D gene ambiguous. V was shortened by 5 bases and J by 4 bases, with 14 bases between the two germline ends. From germline, CDR1 is SGHVS and CDR2 FQNEAQ. The CDR3 loop spans 14 amino acids.

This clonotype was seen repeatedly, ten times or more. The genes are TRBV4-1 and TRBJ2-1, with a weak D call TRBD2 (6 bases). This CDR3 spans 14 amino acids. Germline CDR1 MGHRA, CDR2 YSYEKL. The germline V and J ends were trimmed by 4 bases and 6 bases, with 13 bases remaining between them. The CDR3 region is CASSPGLLGNEQFF. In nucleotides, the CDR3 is TGCGCCAGCAGCCCGGGACTCCTGGGCAATGAGCAGTTCTTC.

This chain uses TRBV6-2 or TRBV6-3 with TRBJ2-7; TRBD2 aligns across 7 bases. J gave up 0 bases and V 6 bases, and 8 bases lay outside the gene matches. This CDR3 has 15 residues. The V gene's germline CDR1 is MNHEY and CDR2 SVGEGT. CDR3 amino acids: CASRLAGATSYEQYV. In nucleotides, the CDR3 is TGTGCCAGCAGGTTAGCGGGCGCCACCTCCTACGAGCAGTACGTC.